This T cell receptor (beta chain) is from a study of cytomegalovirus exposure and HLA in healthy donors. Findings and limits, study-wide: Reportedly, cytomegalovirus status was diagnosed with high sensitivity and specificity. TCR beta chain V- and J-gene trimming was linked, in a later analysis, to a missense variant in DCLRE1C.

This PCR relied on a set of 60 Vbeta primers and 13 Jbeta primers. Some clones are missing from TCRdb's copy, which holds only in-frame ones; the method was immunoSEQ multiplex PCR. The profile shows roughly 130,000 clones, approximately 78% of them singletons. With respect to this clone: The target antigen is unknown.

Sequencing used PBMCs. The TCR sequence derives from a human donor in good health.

For the CDR3, the DNA is TGTGCCAGCAGTCCCCGGACTAGCGGCCCCCTAGGGACAGATACGCAGTATTTT. Translation: CASSPRTSGPLGTDTQYF. The chain uses TRBV27 and TRBJ2-3; 10 positions match TRBD2. This CDR3 region has 18 residues. V gave up 5 bases and J gave up 3 bases; unmatched junction bases: 14. CDR1 is MNHEY and CDR2 is SMNVEV in the germline V gene (reference sequence).